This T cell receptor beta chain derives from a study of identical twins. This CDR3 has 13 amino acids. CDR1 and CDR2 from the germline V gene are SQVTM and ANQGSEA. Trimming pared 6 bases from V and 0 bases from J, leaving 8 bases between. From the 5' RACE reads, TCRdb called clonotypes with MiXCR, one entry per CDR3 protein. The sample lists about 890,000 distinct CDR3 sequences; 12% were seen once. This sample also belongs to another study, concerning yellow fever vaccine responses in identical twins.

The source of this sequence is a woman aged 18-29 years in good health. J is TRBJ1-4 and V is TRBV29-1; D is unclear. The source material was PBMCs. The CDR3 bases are TGCAGCGTCGACGCTACAACTAATGAAAAACTGTTTTTT. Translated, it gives CSVDATTNEKLFF.